The next 8 T cell receptor beta chains were all read from a single sample in a study of blood T cell repertoires in COVID-19 (dated by TCRdb to about 2020). Library preparation employed the immunoSEQ multiplex PCR assay. TCRdb took over this immuneACCESS table, retaining in-frame rearrangements with V and J assigned. Such tables are incomplete; in checked studies, under half of the missing clones stem from an unresolved V gene, and the remainder is unexplained. The sample has roughly 180,000 clones on record, around 85% of them singletons. In total, the top ten clones hold 0.95% to 1.5% of the sample. Sequenced sample: peripheral blood. The origin of the receptors is a man between 60 and 75 years old who had recovered from COVID-19.

This clone was seen a handful of times. V and J are TRBV5-4 and TRBJ2-7, with D perhaps TRBD1 (5 bases). Germline CDR1 SGHNT, CDR2 YYREEE (reference sequence). This CDR3 region has 14 residues. V shed 2 bases and J shed 2 bases, with 11 bases lying between them. The CDR3 bases are TGTGCCAGCAGCTTCGGACATTATGCCTACGAGCAGTACTTC. The encoded protein is CASSFGHYAYEQYF.

This rearrangement joins TRBV6-5 to TRBJ1-1, with TRBD1 identical over 8 bases. This CDR3 has 15 amino acids. The V segment lost 4 bases and the J segment 4 bases; nucleotides outside the gene matches: 8. CDR1 and CDR2 from the germline V gene are MNHEY and SVGAGI. Here the CDR3 reads CASSFQDRERTEAFF. The DNA of the CDR3 is TGTGCCAGCAGTTTCCAGGACAGGGAGCGCACTGAAGCTTTCTTT.

This rearrangement joins TRBV5-1 to TRBJ2-3, with D perhaps matching TRBD2 (5 bases). Germline V gene sequence: CDR1 SGHRS, CDR2 YFSETQ. The V end was cut by 4 bases, the J end by 6 bases, with 18 bases between. This CDR3 is 15 amino acids long. In nucleotides, the CDR3 is TGCGCCAGCAGCCGAGGGCCGTCCCGCTGGGATACGCAGTATTTT. This encodes CASSRGPSRWDTQYF. Complete variable domain (other parts from reference TRBV5-1 and TRBJ2-3): KAGVTQTPRYLIKTRGQQVTLSCSPISGHRSVSWYQQTPGQGLQFLFEYFSETQRNKGNFPGRFSGRQFSNSRSEMNVSTLELGDSALYLCASSRGPSRWDTQYFGPGTRLTVL.

This clone was seen a few times. This chain joins TRBV7-8 and TRBJ2-3; 7 nucleotides line up with TRBD1. This CDR3 comprises 15 residues. Germline V gene lookup returns CDR1 SGHVS and CDR2 FQNEAQ. Trimming cost V 5 bases and J 9 bases; bases outside gene matches: 14. CDR3 DNA sequence: TGTGCCAGCAGCCTCCAGACAGGGAAGGAAGGCACGCAGTATTTT. This encodes CASSLQTGKEGTQYF.

The V gene is TRBV14, the J gene TRBJ1-2, with D unclear. The CDR3 totals 12 residues. Germline V gene data show CDR1 as SGHDN and CDR2 as FVKESK. V was pared by 2 bases and J by 2 bases, with 3 bases between. CDR3 region: CASSQRNYGYTF. Written as DNA, the CDR3 is TGTGCCAGCAGCCAACGGAACTATGGCTACACCTTC.

As concerns this clone: The germline gene is not matched at one end of the junction; a read error may be the cause. The chain uses TRBV7-8 and TRBJ2-7; D is possibly TRBD1 (6 bases). This CDR3 is 12 amino acids long. The germline gives CDR1 SGHVS, CDR2 FQNEAQ. The CDR3 DNA reads as TGTGCCAGCAGCCTACGGACAGCCGAGGAGTACTTC. This sequence encodes CASSLRTAEEYF.

V usage is TRBV19 and J usage is TRBJ2-3, with D perhaps TRBD1 (6 bases). V was trimmed by 7 bases and J by 1 base, leaving 12 bases between them. Germline V gives CDR1 LNHDA, CDR2 SQIVND (reference sequence). The CDR3 contains 14 residues. In nucleotides, the CDR3 is TGTGCCAGTACTCAGGGGATGGGCACAGATACGCAGTATTTT. Encoded protein: CASTQGMGTDTQYF.

This clone was observed a single time. The V call is TRBV6-5, the J call TRBJ1-5, with D perhaps matching TRBD1 (6 bases). In germline, CDR1 is MNHEY, CDR2 SVGAGI. CDR3 length: 15 residues. Trimming stripped 2 bases from V and 4 bases from J, with 12 bases between. The CDR3, as DNA: TGTGCCAGCAGTTACCGGGGGGGCGCGAATCAGCCCCAGCATTTT. Translation gives CASSYRGGANQPQHF.